This entry concerns a single TCR beta chain. This record comes from a study of blood T cell repertoires in COVID-19. Study-level background: Sites across the United States, Italy and Spain contributed samples from acute and convalescent COVID-19. Sample material is recorded as cDNA or gDNA derived from T cells, B-cell-depleted T cells, or PBMCs.

Original processing methods: Cell counts per sample came from amplifying reference gene primers. TCRdb's table, derived via immunoSEQ multiplex PCR, lists solely in-frame clones and lacks some. The V and J calls and clone size come from that table; D and trimming were worked out from the DNA. The sample yields tens of thousands of clones, about 90% seen once. This clonotype was obtained from a human donor in a cohort sampled during active COVID-19. The source material was peripheral blood.

The CDR3 DNA is TGCGCCAGCAGCTTGGGGACAGGGGGCGGCTTCACAGATACGCAGTATTTT. Its protein is CASSLGTGGGFTDTQYF. The gene calls are TRBV5-1 and TRBJ2-3; 11 positions match TRBD1. The CDR3 consists of 17 residues. J was trimmed by 2 bases and V by 0 bases; bases with no gene match: 5. Germline lookup yields CDR1 SGHRS and CDR2 YFSETQ. Supplemented by reference TRBV5-1 and TRBJ2-3, the full variable domain reads KAGVTQTPRYLIKTRGQQVTLSCSPISGHRSVSWYQQTPGQGLQFLFEYFSETQRNKGNFPGRFSGRQFSNSRSEMNVSTLELGDSALYLCASSLGTGGGFTDTQYFGPGTRLTVL.